Listed here are 23 T cell receptor beta chains from one sample, sequenced in a study of shared clonotypes between healthy human individuals. Measured with immunoSEQ multiplex PCR; TCRdb has only the in-frame clones, and not every one. The repertoire has around 980,000 clones, around 78% of them found once; the top ten carry roughly 0.62%. The material sequenced was memory CD4+ T cells from PBMCs. Subset denoted: CD45RA-negative fraction. Receptors originate from a man between 18 and 35 years old in good health. Some clones in this sample may be carry-over from other donors' samples.

This sequence joins TRBV28 and TRBJ1-2; D call uncertain. V was trimmed by 6 bases and J by 1 base, leaving 6 bases between them. The CDR3 extends over 12 amino acids. Germline CDR1 and CDR2: MDHEN and SYDVKM. The CDR3, as DNA: TGTGCCAGCAGCCCAGATAACTATGGCTACACCTTC. Translated: CASSPDNYGYTF.

There are a few counts of this clone. This chain connects TRBV7-8 to TRBJ2-4; no clear D gene. The V gene's germline CDR1 is SGHVS and CDR2 FQNEAQ. The CDR3 is 15 residues long. Between the trimmed V and J ends, which lost 6 bases and 1 base, there was a span of 13 bases. CDR3 sequence: CASSPTRSAKNIQYF. The CDR3 DNA reads as TGTGCCAGCAGTCCTACAAGGTCGGCCAAAAACATTCAGTACTTC.

The rearrangement links TRBV15 to TRBJ2-7; the D is unclear. Germline lookup yields CDR1 LNHNV and CDR2 YYDKDF (reference sequence). The CDR3 consists of 12 residues. V dropped 3 bases and J dropped 7 bases, with 10 bases sitting between them. The CDR3 DNA reads as TGTGCCACCAGCAGGCGATTGGGGGAGCAGTACTTC. Protein sequence: CATSRRLGEQYF.

A word on this clone: This is likely an artifact of a read error, given a far larger clone one base away. V is TRBV11-2 and J is TRBJ2-1; D is unclear. CDR1 SGHAT and CDR2 FQNNGV come from the germline V gene. CDR3 size: 15 residues. Here the CDR3 reads CASSDSHFNYNGQFF. As DNA, the CDR3 is TGTGCCAGCAGTGACTCCCATTTCAACTACAATGGGCAGTTCTTC.

The chain employs TRBV7-3 and TRBJ2-1; 9 bases map to TRBD1. CDR3 length equals 14 residues. V shed 3 bases, J shed 8 bases, and the junction held 5 bases outside the gene matches. CDR1 and CDR2 (germline): SGHTA, FQGTGA. The CDR3 sequence: CASSFDRGAHEQFF. CDR3 coding DNA: TGTGCCAGCAGCTTTGACAGGGGGGCTCATGAGCAGTTCTTC.

This clone was picked up one time. The rearrangement links TRBV5-7 to TRBJ1-2; no clear D gene. TRBV5-7 is known as an ORF, though its function is uncertain. Trimming cost V 1 base and J 8 bases, with 15 bases left between them. There are 14 residues in the CDR3. CDR3 region: CASSLYWLPGGYTF. The CDR3 DNA reads TGTGCCAGCAGCTTGTATTGGCTACCCGGGGGCTACACCTTC.

The V and J genes are TRBV6-6 and TRBJ1-1, with TRBD1 matching over 8 bases. This CDR3 is built from 14 residues. V gave up 6 bases and J gave up 5 bases; unmatched junction bases: 8. Germline V CDR1 and CDR2: MNHNY, SVGAGI (reference sequence). The CDR3 region is CASRPQGAVTEAFF. CDR3 sequence (DNA): TGTGCCAGCAGACCTCAGGGGGCAGTTACTGAAGCTTTCTTT.

The rearrangement joins TRBV6-6 to TRBJ2-7, with D perhaps assigned TRBD1 or TRBD2 (5 bases each). Trimming took off 5 bases at V and 5 bases at J, with 19 bases between the two ends. The V gene's germline CDR1 is MNHNY and CDR2 SVGAGI (reference sequence). This CDR3 has 15 amino acids. Here the CDR3 reads CASSGRGLVRNEQYF. The DNA of the CDR3 is TGTGCCAGCAGTGGTCGGGGCTTAGTGAGAAACGAGCAGTACTTC.

V is TRBV5-1 and J is TRBJ1-3; D remains ambiguous. The CDR3 has 13 residues. V lost 3 bases and J 4 bases, leaving 8 bases between the germline ends. In germline, CDR1 is SGHRS, CDR2 YFSETQ. The CDR3 sequence is CASSSDPGNTIYF. The CDR3 DNA reads TGCGCCAGCAGCTCGGACCCGGGAAACACCATATATTTT.

V gene TRBV10-2 combines with J gene TRBJ2-5; maybe TRBD2 (6 bases). V lost 4 bases and J 11 bases, leaving 17 bases between the germline ends. Germline CDR1 is WSHSY and CDR2 is SAAADI. The CDR3 sequence is 13 residues long. The CDR3 DNA reads TGCGCCAGCAGTGTAGTAGCGGATCGGGAGCAGTACTTC. Amino acid sequence: CASSVVADREQYF.

This chain joins TRBV15 and TRBJ2-5; TRBD1 agrees at 7 bases. The CDR3 contains 13 residues. Trimming cost V 3 bases and J 4 bases; bases outside gene matches: 2. CDR1 is LNHNV, CDR2 YYDKDF, per germline (reference sequence). CDR3 protein: CATSRRQGETQYF. The CDR3 nucleotides are TGTGCCACCAGCAGGAGACAGGGAGAGACCCAGTACTTC.

The rearrangement links TRBV11-2 to TRBJ2-5, with 12 bases lining up with TRBD2. The trim removed 1 base at V and 4 bases at J, leaving 10 bases unmatched. This CDR3 is built from 18 residues. Germline-derived CDR1 and CDR2 are SGHAT and FQNNGV. This chain's CDR3 is CASSLGTSGRPRLETQYF. Here the CDR3 DNA reads TGTGCCAGCAGCTTAGGTACTAGCGGGAGGCCGAGGTTAGAGACCCAGTACTTC.

The chain carries TRBV7-3 and TRBJ2-1; D is unresolved. The CDR3 runs 15 residues. Germline lookup yields CDR1 SGHTA and CDR2 FQGTGA. Deletions cut 5 bases from V and 2 bases from J, with 13 bases between. The CDR3 here is CASSPQTVAYNEQFF. The CDR3 DNA follows: TGTGCCAGCAGCCCGCAAACGGTGGCCTACAATGAGCAGTTCTTC.

This chain connects TRBV19 to TRBJ2-5, with D maybe TRBD1 (6 bases). Trimming stripped 4 bases from V and 2 bases from J, with 14 bases between. Germline loops: CDR1 LNHDA, CDR2 SQIVND (reference sequence). The length of the CDR3 is 15 residues. The CDR3 reads CASSSDRDTQETQYF. CDR3 bases: TGTGCCAGTAGTAGTGACCGGGACACACAAGAGACCCAGTACTTC. The full variable domain, in which reference TRBV19 and TRBJ2-5 provide the parts outside the CDR3, is DGGITQSPKYLFRKEGQNVTLSCEQNLNHDAMYWYRQDPGQGLRLIYYSQIVNDFQKGDIAEGYSVSREKKESFPLTVTSAQKNPTAFYLCASSSDRDTQETQYFGPGTRLLVL.

Remarks on this clone: This may stem from a read error, because a much larger clone lies one nucleotide away. The identical CDR3 is also encoded by other nucleotide sequences in the sample. This sequence joins TRBV4-1 and TRBJ1-1; 9 nucleotides line up with TRBD1. Germline V gene sequence: CDR1 MGHRA, CDR2 YSYEKL. The CDR3 extends over 13 amino acids. The CDR3 reads CASRPTGGTEAFF. DNA for the CDR3: TGCGCCAGCAGACCTACAGGGGGCACTGAGGCTTTCTTT.

A few counts support this clone. This chain connects TRBV27 to TRBJ1-2, with D unclear. Per germline, CDR1 MNHEY and CDR2 SMNVEV (reference sequence). Deletions cut 6 bases from V and 3 bases from J, with 11 bases between. This CDR3 is 13 amino acids long. The CDR3 spells CASRGKPHYGYTF. The DNA of the CDR3 is TGTGCCAGCAGAGGCAAGCCTCACTATGGCTACACCTTC.

The CDR3 loop is CASSLGLGRADTQYF. The CDR3 nucleotides read TGTGCCAGCAGCTTAGGCCTGGGTCGCGCAGATACGCAGTATTTT. The chain employs TRBV11-2 and TRBJ2-3; D gene unclear. This CDR3 contains 15 residues. V was shortened by 1 base and J by 4 bases, with 12 bases between the two germline ends. From germline, CDR1 is SGHAT and CDR2 FQNNGV.

The chain recombines TRBV6-1 with TRBJ2-5; the match to TRBD1 covers 7 bases. TRBJ2-7 matches the DNA end more closely, so the J call is doubtful. The V gene's germline CDR1 is MNHNS and CDR2 SASEGT. This CDR3 spans 17 amino acids. The CDR3 bases are TGTGCCAGCAGTGAAAAGTTGTTTTCAGGGGGAGACTACGAGCAGTACTTC. Residues: CASSEKLFSGGDYEQYF.

V gene TRBV30 combines with J gene TRBJ1-1; D remains ambiguous. V lost 3 bases and J lost 5, with 10 bases in between. Germline V lookup: CDR1 GTSNPN, CDR2 SVGIG (reference sequence). This CDR3 spans 12 amino acids. The CDR3 here is CAWRAGNTEAFF. The DNA of the CDR3 is TGTGCCTGGAGGGCGGGGAATACTGAAGCTTTCTTT.

This clone was seen more than once but under ten times. The genes are TRBV6-5 and TRBJ1-6; TRBD1 aligns across 7 bases. This CDR3 contains 14 residues. Germline V gives CDR1 MNHEY, CDR2 SVGAGI. V lost 5 bases to trimming and J lost 7 bases; unmatched junction nucleotides: 5. This chain's CDR3 is CASSPKTGNSPLHF. Written as DNA, the CDR3 is TGTGCCAGCAGTCCCAAGACAGGGAATTCACCCCTCCACTTT.

CDR3 sequence reads: CASSSPASGPRTDTQYF. CDR3 in DNA: TGTGCCAGCAGTTCGCCAGCTAGCGGTCCCCGGACAGATACGCAGTATTTT. The chain carries TRBV28 and TRBJ2-3, with TRBD2 matching over 7 bases. CDR3 length: 17 amino acids. Per the germline V gene, CDR1 is MDHEN and CDR2 is SYDVKM. J was trimmed by 3 bases and V by 4 bases; bases with no gene match: 13.

The chain has TRBV5-6 and TRBJ2-7; D is unresolved. This CDR3 region has 15 residues. V lost 0 bases and J lost 2, with 12 bases in between. Germline-derived CDR1 and CDR2 are SGHDT and YYEEEE. CDR3 protein: CASSLGVTATYEQYF. For the CDR3, the DNA is TGTGCCAGCAGCTTGGGCGTGACCGCTACCTACGAGCAGTACTTC.

The gene calls are TRBV7-9 and TRBJ1-2; TRBD1 might be the D (5 bases). V gave up 10 bases and J gave up 3 bases, with 18 bases separating them. The length of the CDR3 is 14 residues. The germline CDR1 and CDR2 sequences are SEHNR and FQNEAQ (reference sequence). CDR3 sequence (DNA): TGTGCCACCCCACAGACTCGCAGGGACTATGGCTACACCTTC. As protein: CATPQTRRDYGYTF.